These 2 T cell receptor beta chains originate from one sample sequenced in a study of radiotherapy plus CTLA-4 blockade in lung cancer. The method was immunoSEQ multiplex PCR; TCRdb's version includes in-frame clones alone and lacks a portion of them. The profile shows around 40,000 clones, more than 65% of them singletons. Sequenced here: peripheral blood, sampled from a patient treated with radiotherapy plus ipilimumab. The receptors shown here come from a human donor with non-small cell lung cancer who had stable disease on radiotherapy plus ipilimumab.

The chain combines TRBV28 with TRBJ1-1; possible D gene TRBD1, 5 bases. V was clipped by 1 base and J by 11 bases, with 17 bases between them. CDR3 length: 14 residues. The germline gives CDR1 MDHEN, CDR2 SYDVKM. In nucleotides, the CDR3 is TGTGCCAGCAGTTTATTCGTGCAAGGGGCGAGGGCTTTCTTT. It is translated as CASSLFVQGARAFF.

This clone was recorded only once. The V call is TRBV6-5, the J call TRBJ2-7; TRBD2 aligns across 9 bases. Germline V gene lookup returns CDR1 MNHEY and CDR2 SVGAGI. V was pared by 6 bases and J by 1 base, with 7 bases of the junction left unmatched. There are 15 residues in the CDR3. The CDR3 here is CASSFSAGGSYEQYF. The CDR3 region has the DNA TGTGCCAGCAGCTTTTCAGCGGGGGGATCCTACGAGCAGTACTTC.